This T cell receptor beta chain was recovered during a study of blood T cell repertoires in COVID-19. Study-wide background: Spain, Italy and the United States supplied samples that represented acute and convalescent COVID-19. T cells, B-cell-depleted T cells, or PBMCs supplied cDNA or gDNA.

Germline assignment: CDR1 SNHLY and CDR2 FYNNEI. The CDR3 loop spans 17 amino acids. V was clipped by 1 base and J by 0 bases; unmatched bases: 9. The method was immunoSEQ multiplex PCR; TCRdb's version includes in-frame clones alone and lacks a portion of them. The sample gives under 150,000 clones, 75% to 80% of which show up once; under 3% is in the top ten. A single count supports this clone. Material for sequencing was PBMCs or T cells enriched from blood (not recorded which). The clonotype comes from a woman aged 50 to 65 who had recovered from COVID-19. V usage is TRBV2 and J usage is TRBJ2-7; 7 nucleotides line up with TRBD2. CDR3 in DNA: TGTGCCAGCAGTGAAGGCCCAGCGGGATGGAGCTCCTACGAGCAGTACTTC. It translates to CASSEGPAGWSSYEQYF.